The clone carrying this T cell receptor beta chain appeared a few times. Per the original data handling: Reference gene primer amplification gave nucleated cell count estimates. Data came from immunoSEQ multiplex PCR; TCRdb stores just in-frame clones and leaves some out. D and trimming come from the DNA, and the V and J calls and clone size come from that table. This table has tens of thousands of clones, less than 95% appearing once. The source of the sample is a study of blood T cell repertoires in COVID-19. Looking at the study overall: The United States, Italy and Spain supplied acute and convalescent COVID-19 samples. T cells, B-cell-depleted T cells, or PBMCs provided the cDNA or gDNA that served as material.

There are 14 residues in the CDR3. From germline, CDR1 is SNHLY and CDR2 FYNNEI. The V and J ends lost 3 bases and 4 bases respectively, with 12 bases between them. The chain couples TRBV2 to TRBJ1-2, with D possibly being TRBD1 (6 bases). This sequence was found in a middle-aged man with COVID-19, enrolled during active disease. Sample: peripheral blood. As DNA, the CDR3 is TGTGCCAGCAGTGATGTGGTAGGGGGCTATGGCTACACCTTC. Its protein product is CASSDVVGGYGYTF.